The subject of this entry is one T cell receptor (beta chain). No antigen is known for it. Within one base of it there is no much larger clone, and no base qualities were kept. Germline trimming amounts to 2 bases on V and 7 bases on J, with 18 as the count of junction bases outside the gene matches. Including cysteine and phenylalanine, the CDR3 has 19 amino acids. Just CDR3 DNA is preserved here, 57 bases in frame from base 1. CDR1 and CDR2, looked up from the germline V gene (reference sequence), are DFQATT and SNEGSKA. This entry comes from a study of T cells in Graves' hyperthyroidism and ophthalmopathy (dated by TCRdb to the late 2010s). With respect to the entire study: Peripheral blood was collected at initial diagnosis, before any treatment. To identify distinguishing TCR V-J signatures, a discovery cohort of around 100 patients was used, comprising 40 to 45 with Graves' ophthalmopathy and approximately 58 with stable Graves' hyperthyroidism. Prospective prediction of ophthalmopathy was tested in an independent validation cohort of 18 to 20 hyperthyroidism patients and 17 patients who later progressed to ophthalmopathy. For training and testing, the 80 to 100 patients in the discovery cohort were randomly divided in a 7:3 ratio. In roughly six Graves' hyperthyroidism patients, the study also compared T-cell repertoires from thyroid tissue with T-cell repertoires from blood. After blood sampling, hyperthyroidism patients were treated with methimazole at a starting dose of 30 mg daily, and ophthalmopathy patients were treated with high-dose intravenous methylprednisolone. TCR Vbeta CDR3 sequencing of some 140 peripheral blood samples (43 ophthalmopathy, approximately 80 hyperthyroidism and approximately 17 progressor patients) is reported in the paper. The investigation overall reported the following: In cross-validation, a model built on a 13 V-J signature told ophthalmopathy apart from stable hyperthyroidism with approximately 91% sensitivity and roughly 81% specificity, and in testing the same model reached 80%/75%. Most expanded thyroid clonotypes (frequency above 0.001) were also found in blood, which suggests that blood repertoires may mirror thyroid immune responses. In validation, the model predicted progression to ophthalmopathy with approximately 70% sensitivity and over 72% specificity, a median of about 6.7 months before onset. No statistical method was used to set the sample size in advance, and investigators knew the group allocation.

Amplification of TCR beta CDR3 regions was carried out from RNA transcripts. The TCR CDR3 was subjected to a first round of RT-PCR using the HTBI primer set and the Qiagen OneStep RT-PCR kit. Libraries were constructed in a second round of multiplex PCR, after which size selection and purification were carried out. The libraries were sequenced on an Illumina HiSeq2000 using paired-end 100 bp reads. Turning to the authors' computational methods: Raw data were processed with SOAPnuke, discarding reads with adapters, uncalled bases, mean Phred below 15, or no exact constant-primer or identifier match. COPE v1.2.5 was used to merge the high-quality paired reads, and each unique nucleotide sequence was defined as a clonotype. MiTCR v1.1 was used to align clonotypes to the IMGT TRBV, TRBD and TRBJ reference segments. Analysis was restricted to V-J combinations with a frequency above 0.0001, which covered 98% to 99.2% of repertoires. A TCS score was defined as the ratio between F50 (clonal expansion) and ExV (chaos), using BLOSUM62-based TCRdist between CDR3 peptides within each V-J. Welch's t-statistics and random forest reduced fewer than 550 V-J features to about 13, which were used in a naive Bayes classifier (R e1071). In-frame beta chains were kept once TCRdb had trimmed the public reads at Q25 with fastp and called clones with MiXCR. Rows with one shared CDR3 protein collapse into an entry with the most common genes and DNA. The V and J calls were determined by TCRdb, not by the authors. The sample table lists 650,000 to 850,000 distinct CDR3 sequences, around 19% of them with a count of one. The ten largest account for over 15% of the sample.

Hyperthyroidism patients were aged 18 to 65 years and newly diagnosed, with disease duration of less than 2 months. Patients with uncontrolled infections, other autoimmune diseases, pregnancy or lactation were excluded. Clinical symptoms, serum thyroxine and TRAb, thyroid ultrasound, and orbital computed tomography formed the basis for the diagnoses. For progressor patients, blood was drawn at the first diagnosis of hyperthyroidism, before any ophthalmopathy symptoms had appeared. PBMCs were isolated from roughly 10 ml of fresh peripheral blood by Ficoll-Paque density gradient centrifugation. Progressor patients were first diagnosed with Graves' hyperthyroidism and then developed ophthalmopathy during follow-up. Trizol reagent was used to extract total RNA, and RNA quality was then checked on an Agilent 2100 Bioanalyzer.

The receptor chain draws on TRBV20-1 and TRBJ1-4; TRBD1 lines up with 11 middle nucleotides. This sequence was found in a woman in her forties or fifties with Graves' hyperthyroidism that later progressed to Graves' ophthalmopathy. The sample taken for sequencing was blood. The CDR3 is CSARNPPGTGGYGVEKLFF. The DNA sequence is TGCAGTGCTAGAAACCCCCCCGGGACAGGGGGATATGGGGTTGAAAAACTGTTTTTT.